Below, 32 T cell receptor beta chains from the same sample are listed, as sequenced in a study of response to subunit inactivated influenza vaccine. TCRdb reanalysed the RT-PCR reads using MiXCR and keeps one entry per CDR3 protein. The table has 500,000 or so distinct CDR3 sequences, more than 15% seen once; the top ten hold 3%. The sample here was CD4+ T cells sorted from PBMCs, taken around 25 months after vaccination. The receptors here all came from a man between 50 and 69 years old who received an inactivated influenza vaccine.

This clonotype showed up just a few times. V usage is TRBV20-1 and J usage is TRBJ2-7; D is uncertain. V dropped 0 bases and J dropped 2 bases, with 11 bases sitting between them. Germline CDR1 is DFQATT and CDR2 is SNEGSKA (reference sequence). There are 14 residues in the CDR3. CDR3 region: CSARDLHRTYEQYF. The CDR3 DNA follows: TGCAGTGCTAGAGATTTACACCGAACCTACGAGCAGTACTTC.

Ten or more counts support this clonotype. Here the CDR3 reads CASSADSYSYEQYF. The CDR3 bases are TGTGCCAGCAGCGCGGACAGTTACTCCTACGAGCAGTACTTC. The chain recombines TRBV7-2 with TRBJ2-7; D might be TRBD1 (6 bases). The CDR3 sequence is 14 residues long. Germline V gene data show CDR1 as SGHTA and CDR2 as FQGNSA. V shed 5 bases and J shed 0 bases, with 11 bases lying between them.

This clonotype was detected many times. V gene TRBV20-1 combines with J gene TRBJ2-1, with D possibly matching TRBD1 (6 bases). Germline CDR1 reads DFQATT; CDR2 reads SNEGSKA (reference sequence). Between the trimmed V and J ends, which lost 5 bases and 6 bases, there was a span of 14 bases. The CDR3 totals 13 residues. The CDR3 nucleotides are TGCAGTGCTGAGCGTGGACAGCTCAATGAGCAGTTCTTC. Translated, it gives CSAERGQLNEQFF.

This clonotype has just a few counts. The J gene is TRBJ2-7, the V gene TRBV24-1; no firm D call. Trimming removed 5 bases at V and 5 bases at J, with 12 bases between. There are 13 residues in the CDR3. CDR1 is KGHDR and CDR2 is SFDVKD in the germline V gene. CDR3 region: CATSGPPRDEQYF. The CDR3 region has the DNA TGTGCCACCAGTGGACCCCCCCGGGACGAGCAGTACTTC.

V and J are TRBV20-1 and TRBJ2-5; the D is unclear. CDR3 length equals 12 residues. V was clipped by 1 base and J by 3 bases, with 6 bases between them. Looked up from germline, CDR1 is DFQATT and CDR2 is SNEGSKA (reference sequence). CDR3 bases: TGCAGTGCTAGAGGGTTAAAAGAGACCCAGTACTTC. This translates into CSARGLKETQYF.

This clonotype was observed a few times. The rearrangement joins TRBV4-3 to TRBJ2-1, with a possible D match to TRBD2 (7 bases). Germline lookup yields CDR1 LGHNA and CDR2 YSLEER. The length of the CDR3 is 16 residues. The V and J ends lost 0 bases and 5 bases respectively, with 14 bases between them. In DNA, the CDR3 is TGCGCCAGCAGCCAAGATTGGGGGGGCGCCCACAATGAGCAGTTCTTC. Translated: CASSQDWGGAHNEQFF.

CDR3 amino acids: CASVGLAGSEQYF. CDR3 DNA sequence: TGTGCCAGCGTGGGACTAGCGGGATCGGAGCAGTACTTC. This rearrangement joins TRBV5-6 to TRBJ2-7; 13 bases agree with TRBD2. Germline V lookup: CDR1 SGHDT, CDR2 YYEEEE. V lost 7 bases to trimming and J lost 7 bases; unmatched junction nucleotides: 5. This CDR3 is built from 13 residues. The complete variable domain, with remaining parts taken from reference TRBV5-6 and TRBJ2-7, reads DAGVTQSPTHLIKTRGQQVTLRCSPKSGHDTVSWYQQALGQGPQFIFQYYEEEERQRGNFPDRFSGHQFPNYSSELNVNALLLGDSALYLCASVGLAGSEQYFGPGTRLTVT.

This clonotype was seen a few times. J is TRBJ2-7 and V is TRBV5-1; 12 bases are shared with TRBD2. The CDR3 loop spans 12 amino acids. Germline CDR1 SGHRS, CDR2 YFSETQ. After removal of 5 bases from V and 6 bases from J, the junction contained 0 bases not matched to a gene. The CDR3 nucleotides are TGCGCCAGCAGGACTAGCGGGAGCGAGCAGTACTTC. It translates to CASRTSGSEQYF.

This clonotype was recorded a few times. The genes are TRBV20-1 and TRBJ2-1; D possibly corresponds to TRBD2 (6 bases). Germline V CDR1 and CDR2: DFQATT, SNEGSKA (reference sequence). V was clipped by 0 bases and J by 6 bases, with 15 bases between them. The CDR3 length is 15 residues. CDR3 coding DNA: TGCAGTGCTAGAGATCACGGGAGACGAGGCAATGAGCAGTTCTTC. Protein product: CSARDHGRRGNEQFF.

V usage is TRBV15 and J usage is TRBJ2-2, with TRBD2 as a possible D gene (6 bases). Deletions cut 8 bases from V and 3 bases from J, with 16 bases between. CDR1 and CDR2 from the germline V gene are LNHNV and YYDKDF (reference sequence). The CDR3 is made up of 15 amino acids. The CDR3 loop reads CATQWTIQDTGELFF. For the CDR3, the DNA is TGTGCCACCCAATGGACTATCCAGGACACCGGGGAGCTGTTTTTT.

V and J are TRBV5-1 and TRBJ1-2, with D uncertain. V lost 0 bases and J lost 4, with 7 bases in between. CDR1 is SGHRS, CDR2 YFSETQ, per germline. The CDR3 covers 13 residues. CDR3 in amino acids: CASSLDPTYGYTF. The CDR3 DNA reads as TGCGCCAGCAGCTTGGATCCTACCTATGGCTACACCTTC.

The sample holds a few counts of this clonotype. In DNA form, the CDR3 reads TGCAGCGTTAAAGGACGGTACACAGATACGCAGTATTTT. Residues: CSVKGRYTDTQYF. The J gene is TRBJ2-3, the V gene TRBV29-1; D call uncertain. Germline CDR1 reads SQVTM; CDR2 reads ANQGSEA. This CDR3 is built from 13 residues. Trimming shortened V by 5 bases and J by 2 bases, and 11 bases separated the two germline ends.

J is TRBJ1-2 and V is TRBV11-2, with a weak D call TRBD1 (6 bases). Germline CDR1 is SGHAT and CDR2 is FQNNGV. The CDR3 has 15 amino acids. The V end was cut by 5 bases, the J end by 4 bases, with 17 bases between. CDR3 region: CASSLQKKGGYGYTF. As DNA, the CDR3 is TGTGCCAGCAGCCTACAGAAAAAGGGGGGCTATGGCTACACCTTC.

This clonotype has more than one count but fewer than ten. The chain employs TRBV6-2 or TRBV6-3 and TRBJ2-7; no definite D call. This CDR3 spans 17 amino acids. Germline V gives CDR1 MNHEY, CDR2 SVGEGT. V was clipped by 2 bases and J by 0 bases, with 17 bases between them. CDR3 sequence reads: CASSYHSFTPLSYEQYF. The CDR3 nucleotides are TGTGCCAGCAGTTACCATTCGTTTACCCCTCTCTCCTACGAGCAGTACTTC.

A few counts support this clonotype. The chain joins TRBV5-6 to TRBJ2-3, with 9 bases that match TRBD2. The CDR3 length is 16 residues. CDR1 and CDR2 (germline): SGHDT, YYEEEE. V gave up 3 bases and J gave up 2 bases; unmatched junction bases: 7. CDR3 sequence (DNA): TGTGCCAGCAGCTCAATAGCGGGAGCTTACACAGATACGCAGTATTTT. This codes for CASSSIAGAYTDTQYF.

This clonotype turned up a few times. The V and J genes are TRBV5-1 and TRBJ2-1; D is unresolved. Germline V gene lookup returns CDR1 SGHRS and CDR2 YFSETQ. V was pared by 0 bases and J by 4 bases, with 11 bases between. This CDR3 comprises 15 residues. Here the CDR3 reads CASSLVSAAYNEQFF. In DNA, the CDR3 is TGCGCCAGCAGCTTGGTGTCCGCAGCTTACAATGAGCAGTTCTTC. The full variable domain, rest sourced from reference TRBV5-1 and TRBJ2-1, is KAGVTQTPRYLIKTRGQQVTLSCSPISGHRSVSWYQQTPGQGLQFLFEYFSETQRNKGNFPGRFSGRQFSNSRSEMNVSTLELGDSALYLCASSLVSAAYNEQFFGPGTRLTVL.

This rearrangement joins TRBV12-3 or TRBV12-4 to TRBJ2-1, with D possibly called TRBD1 or TRBD2 (5 bases each). The CDR3 totals 13 residues. Trimming shortened V by 7 bases and J by 4 bases, and 11 bases separated the two germline ends. This chain's CDR3 is CASTGDGYNEQFF. CDR3 in DNA: TGTGCCAGCACCGGGGACGGATACAATGAGCAGTTCTTC.

In the case of this clonotype: The junction differs from germline at one of its ends, possibly a read error. The rearrangement links TRBV5-1 to TRBJ2-7, with D possibly matching TRBD1 (5 bases). The CDR3 consists of 15 residues. The germline CDR1 and CDR2 sequences are SGHRS and YFSETQ. CDR3 amino acids: CASRLDQGGDYEQYF. The CDR3 nucleotides are TGCGCCAGCCGCTTGGACCAGGGTGGGGATTACGAGCAGTACTTC.

V and J are TRBV29-1 and TRBJ1-1, with a weak D call TRBD1 (6 bases). From germline, CDR1 is SQVTM and CDR2 ANQGSEA. The CDR3 consists of 13 residues. Trimming shortened V by 0 bases and J by 8 bases, and 13 bases separated the two germline ends. The CDR3 nucleotides read TGCAGCGTTGAAGATGGAGGCAGGGGAGAAGCTTTCTTT. This gives the protein CSVEDGGRGEAFF.

This chain connects TRBV4-3 to TRBJ1-1, with TRBD1 as a possible D gene (5 bases). The CDR3 extends over 13 amino acids. Germline V lookup: CDR1 LGHNA, CDR2 YSLEER. V lost 4 bases, J lost 7 bases, and 13 bases lay in between. The CDR3 nucleotides read TGCGCCAGCAGCCGAACAGGACATTATGAAGCTTTCTTT. Its translation: CASSRTGHYEAFF.

This clonotype was detected a few times. The rearrangement uses TRBV6-2 or TRBV6-3 and TRBJ2-5; D unclear. The CDR3 contains 14 residues. The germline V gene encodes CDR1 MNHEY and CDR2 SVGEGT. Between the trimmed V and J ends, which lost 4 bases and 3 bases, there was a span of 12 bases. CDR3 DNA: TGTGCCAGCAGTTCCCTCTTCGCCAAAGAGACCCAGTACTTC. Its protein is CASSSLFAKETQYF.

A few counts support this clonotype. The V gene is TRBV11-2, the J gene TRBJ2-1, with D maybe TRBD2 (5 bases). The V end was cut by 1 base, the J end by 2 bases, with 9 bases between. CDR3 length: 15 amino acids. Germline assignment: CDR1 SGHAT and CDR2 FQNNGV. In DNA form, the CDR3 reads TGTGCCAGCAGCTTAGTTTTAGCGCCCTACAATGAGCAGTTCTTC. The encoded protein is CASSLVLAPYNEQFF.

V is TRBV10-3 and J is TRBJ1-6; TRBD1 is a possible D gene (6 bases). The germline V gene has CDR1 ENHRY and CDR2 SYGVKD. The CDR3 extends over 15 amino acids. Trimming pared 1 base from V and 7 bases from J, leaving 11 bases between. CDR3 nucleotide sequence: TGTGCCATCAGTGAGTTCGGACAGATAAATTCACCCCTCCACTTT. Protein: CAISEFGQINSPLHF.

This clonotype has only a few counts. The genes are TRBV10-3 and TRBJ1-2, with a weak D call TRBD1 (5 bases). V shed 5 bases and J shed 0 bases, with 10 bases lying between them. Germline V gene sequence: CDR1 ENHRY, CDR2 SYGVKD. The CDR3 is 14 amino acids. CDR3 residues: CAISKTETNYGYTF. The CDR3 DNA is TGTGCCATCAGTAAGACAGAGACTAACTATGGCTACACCTTC.

V and J are TRBV5-1 and TRBJ2-7, with D unresolved. Trimming took 6 bases from V and 6 from J, leaving 13 bases between them. The CDR3 is 12 residues long. The germline V gene has CDR1 SGHRS and CDR2 YFSETQ. The CDR3 here is CASTSLGFEQYF. The CDR3 DNA reads as TGCGCCAGCACGTCTTTAGGGTTCGAGCAGTACTTC.

The chain employs TRBV5-1 and TRBJ1-2; TRBD1 matches at 7 bases. Germline V gives CDR1 SGHRS, CDR2 YFSETQ. The CDR3 spans 14 residues. Trimming cost V 3 bases and J 3 bases; bases outside gene matches: 5. The CDR3 DNA follows: TGCGCCAGCAGCTCGGGGGACAGAGACTATGGCTACACCTTC. Translated, it gives CASSSGDRDYGYTF.

The chain uses TRBV5-1 and TRBJ2-3; 14 positions agree with TRBD2. The V and J ends lost 2 bases and 3 bases, in that order; junction bases with no gene match: 8. This CDR3 contains 18 residues. Germline assignment: CDR1 SGHRS and CDR2 YFSETQ. For the CDR3, the DNA is TGCGCCAGCAGCTTCACAACCTGGACTAGCGGGGGGACAGATACGCAGTATTTT. Translating it yields CASSFTTWTSGGTDTQYF.

CDR3 nucleotides: TGCAGTGCTTTTAGCGGGACGGGCGGGGAGCTGTTTTTT. Encoded protein: CSAFSGTGGELFF. The genes are TRBV20-1 and TRBJ2-2, with 8 bases that match TRBD2. The V gene end was trimmed by 5 bases and the J gene end by 7 bases; junction bases not matched to a gene: 6. Germline loops: CDR1 DFQATT, CDR2 SNEGSKA (reference sequence). The CDR3 totals 13 residues.

In this sample, this clonotype turned up a few times. The chain uses TRBV9 and TRBJ2-1; 12 nucleotides line up with TRBD2. Trimming at V came to 4 bases and at J to 5 bases, leaving 13 bases not matched to a gene. This CDR3 is built from 18 residues. CDR1 is SGDLS, CDR2 YYNGEE, per germline. CDR3 region: CASSPRPGTSGLNNEQFF. The CDR3 DNA follows: TGTGCCAGCAGCCCCCGACCCGGGACTAGCGGGCTGAACAATGAGCAGTTCTTC.

This clonotype was seen a few times. This chain uses TRBV28 with TRBJ1-1, with 8 nucleotides matching TRBD1. The CDR3 is 11 residues long. Germline values: CDR1 MDHEN, CDR2 SYDVKM. With V trimmed by 9 bases and J by 9 bases, 6 bases remained unmatched. The CDR3 sequence: CASYGQGKAFF. The CDR3 region has the DNA TGTGCCAGTTACGGACAGGGAAAAGCTTTCTTT.

This chain uses TRBV6-5 with TRBJ1-1; tentative D call: TRBD1 (6 bases). The CDR3 extends over 14 amino acids. Per germline, CDR1 MNHEY and CDR2 SVGAGI. Trimming cost V 4 bases and J 11 bases, with 20 bases left between them. The CDR3 is CASSSPRDKHEAFF. CDR3 DNA: TGTGCCAGCAGTTCACCGCGGGACAAACATGAGGCTTTCTTT.

The gene calls are TRBV6-5 and TRBJ1-1; 7 bases match TRBD1. This CDR3 comprises 15 residues. The germline V gene encodes CDR1 MNHEY and CDR2 SVGAGI. The ends lost 4 bases at V and 0 bases at J; junction bases unmatched: 5. CDR3 in DNA: TGTGCCAGCAGTTCCCCCGGACAGGTGAACACTGAAGCTTTCTTT. Translating it yields CASSSPGQVNTEAFF.